This T cell receptor (beta chain) came from a study of identical twins. About this clonotype: Germline and junction disagree at one end, which may indicate a read error.

This CDR3 has 16 amino acids. CDR1 SGHAT and CDR2 FQNNGV come from the germline V gene. The cDNA had a unique molecular identifier and a template-switch universal primer site. TCRdb re-derived calls from the 5' RACE reads in MiXCR, one entry per CDR3 protein. The sample contains around 250,000 distinct CDR3 sequences, 10% to 15% of which appear only once. This same sample was also part of a study on yellow fever vaccine responses in identical twins.

The chain recombines TRBV11-2 with TRBJ2-7; D possibly corresponds to TRBD1 (5 bases). The TCR sequence derives from a woman aged 18-30 years in good health. The sample taken for sequencing was memory (CD45RO+) T cells sorted from blood. The CDR3 DNA reads as TGTGTCAGCAGCTTCCTACAGGAGTTTGGGACCTACGAGCAGTACTTC. This translates into CVSSFLQEFGTYEQYF.